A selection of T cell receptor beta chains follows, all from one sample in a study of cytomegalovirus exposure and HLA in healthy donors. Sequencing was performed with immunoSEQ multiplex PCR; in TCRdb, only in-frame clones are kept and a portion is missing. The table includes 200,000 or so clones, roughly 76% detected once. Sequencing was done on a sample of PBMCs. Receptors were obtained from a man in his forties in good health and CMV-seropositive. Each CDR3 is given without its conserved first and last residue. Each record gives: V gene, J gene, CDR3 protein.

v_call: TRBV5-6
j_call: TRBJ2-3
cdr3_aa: ASSLYRLGPTSPQY

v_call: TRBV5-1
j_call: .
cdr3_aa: ASSLSSYEQY

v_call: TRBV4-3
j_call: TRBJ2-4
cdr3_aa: ASSLSRVRAKNIQY

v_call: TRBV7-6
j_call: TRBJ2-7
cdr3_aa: ASSRSGGGGSEQY

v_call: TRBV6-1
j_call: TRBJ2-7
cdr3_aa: ASIRTGGGEQY

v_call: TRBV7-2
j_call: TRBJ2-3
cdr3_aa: ASSQDRPDTQY

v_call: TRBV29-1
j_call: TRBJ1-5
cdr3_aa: SVPRGLSNQPQH

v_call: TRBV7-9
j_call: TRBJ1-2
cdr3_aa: ASSFTGNGDYGYT

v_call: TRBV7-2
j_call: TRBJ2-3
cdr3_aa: ASSSTTDTQY

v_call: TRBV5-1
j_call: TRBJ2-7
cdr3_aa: ASSARGGQGLEQY

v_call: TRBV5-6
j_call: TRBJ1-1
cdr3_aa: ASIGHLNTEAF

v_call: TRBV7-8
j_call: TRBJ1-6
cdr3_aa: ATSVVRGANSPLH

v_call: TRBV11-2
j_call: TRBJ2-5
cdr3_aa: ASSPGQAIQETQY

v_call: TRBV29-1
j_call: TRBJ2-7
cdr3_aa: SAGGGEKNEQY

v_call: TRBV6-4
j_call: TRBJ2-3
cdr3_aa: ASSDGAGGLDTQY

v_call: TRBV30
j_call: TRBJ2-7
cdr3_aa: AWSPRHLYEQY

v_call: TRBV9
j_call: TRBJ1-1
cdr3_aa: ASSVGGLGGLNTEAF

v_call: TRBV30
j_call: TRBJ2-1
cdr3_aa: AWEDRGPKSYNEQF

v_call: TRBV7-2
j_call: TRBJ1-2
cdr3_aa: ASSLGVRRGGDYGYT

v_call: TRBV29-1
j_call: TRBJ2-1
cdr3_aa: SVEGQGFHNEQF

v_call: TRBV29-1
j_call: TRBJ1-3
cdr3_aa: SVEKFENTIY

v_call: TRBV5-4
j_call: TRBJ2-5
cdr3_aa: ASSRTGGSQETQY

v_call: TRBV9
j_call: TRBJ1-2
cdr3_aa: ANRQGYYGYT